This TCR beta chain was recorded in a study of blood T cell repertoires in COVID-19. Study at large: Sample material is recorded as cDNA or gDNA derived from T cells, B-cell-depleted T cells, or PBMCs.

Original analysis: Amplifying reference gene primers gave estimates of nucleated cell counts. Sequenced by immunoSEQ multiplex PCR; TCRdb stores in-frame clones only, minus some. V and J calls and clone size are copied from that table; D and trimming were computed from the DNA. The table includes tens of thousands of clones, approximately 85% detected once. This CDR3 comprises 14 residues. J lost 2 bases, V lost 2 bases, and 1 base had no gene match. Germline V gives CDR1 SEHNR, CDR2 FQNEAQ (reference sequence). Sequenced sample: peripheral blood. The receptor comes from a human donor in a cohort sampled during active COVID-19. The chain combines TRBV7-9 with TRBJ1-1; 8 bases fit TRBD1. The CDR3 is CASSLTGGNTEAFF. Here the CDR3 DNA reads TGTGCCAGCAGCTTAACAGGGGGAAACACTGAAGCTTTCTTT.